What follows describes a single T cell receptor (beta chain). This sample is drawn from a study of early T cells in non-severe SARS-CoV-2 infection. Trimming left V 5 bases short and J 1 base short, with 6 bases between. The CDR3 has 13 residues. Germline CDR1 reads MNHEY; CDR2 reads SVGEGT. Molecules of cDNA were individually given unique molecular identifiers that were attached to them. TCRdb fed the 5' RACE reads into MiXCR, producing one record per CDR3 protein. In the table there are approximately 64,000 distinct CDR3 sequences, 4.9% of which are singletons. The chain employs TRBV6-2 or TRBV6-3 and TRBJ1-5; the D is unclear. Sequences were obtained from whole blood. This receptor was identified in an adult who was a healthcare worker with PCR-confirmed SARS-CoV-2 infection or an uninfected control (not recorded which). The CDR3 spells CASSRRSNQPQHF. CDR3 coding DNA: TGTGCCAGCAGTAGAAGGAGCAATCAGCCCCAGCATTTT.